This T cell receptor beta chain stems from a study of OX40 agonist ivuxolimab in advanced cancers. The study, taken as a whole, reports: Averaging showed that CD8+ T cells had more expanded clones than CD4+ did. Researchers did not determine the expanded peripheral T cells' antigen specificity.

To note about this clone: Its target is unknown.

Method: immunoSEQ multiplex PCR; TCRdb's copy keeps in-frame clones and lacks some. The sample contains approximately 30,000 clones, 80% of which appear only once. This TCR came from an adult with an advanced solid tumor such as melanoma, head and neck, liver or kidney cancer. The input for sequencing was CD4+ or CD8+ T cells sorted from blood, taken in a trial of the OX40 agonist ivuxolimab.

The CDR3 region has the DNA TGTGCCAGCAGCGCCCACGGGACAGGGTCTCACGAGCAGTACTTC. It yields the protein CASSAHGTGSHEQYF. This rearrangement joins TRBV9 to TRBJ2-7; 9 nucleotides match TRBD1. This CDR3 comprises 15 residues. V trimming: 3 bases; J trimming: 5 bases; junction bases outside the gene matches: 9. CDR1 is SGDLS and CDR2 is YYNGEE in the germline V gene.